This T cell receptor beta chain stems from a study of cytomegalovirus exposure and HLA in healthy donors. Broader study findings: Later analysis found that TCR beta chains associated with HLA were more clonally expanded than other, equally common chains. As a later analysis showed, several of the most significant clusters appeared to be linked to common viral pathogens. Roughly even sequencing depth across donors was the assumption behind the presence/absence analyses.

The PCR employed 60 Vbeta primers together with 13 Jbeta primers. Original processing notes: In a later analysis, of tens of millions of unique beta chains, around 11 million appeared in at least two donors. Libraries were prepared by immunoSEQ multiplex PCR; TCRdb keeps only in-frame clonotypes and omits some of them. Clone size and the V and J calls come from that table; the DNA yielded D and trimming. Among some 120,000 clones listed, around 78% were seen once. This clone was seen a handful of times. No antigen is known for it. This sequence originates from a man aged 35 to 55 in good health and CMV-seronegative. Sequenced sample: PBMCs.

The CDR3 coding sequence is TGTGCCAGCAGCTCTCAGGGACTAATAGGCGGCTACACCTTC. It codes for CASSSQGLIGGYTF. The chain combines TRBV7-2 with TRBJ1-2; weak D call: TRBD1 (5 bases). Germline V lookup: CDR1 SGHTA, CDR2 FQGNSA. Trimming pared 4 bases from V and 8 bases from J, leaving 17 bases between. This CDR3 contains 14 residues.